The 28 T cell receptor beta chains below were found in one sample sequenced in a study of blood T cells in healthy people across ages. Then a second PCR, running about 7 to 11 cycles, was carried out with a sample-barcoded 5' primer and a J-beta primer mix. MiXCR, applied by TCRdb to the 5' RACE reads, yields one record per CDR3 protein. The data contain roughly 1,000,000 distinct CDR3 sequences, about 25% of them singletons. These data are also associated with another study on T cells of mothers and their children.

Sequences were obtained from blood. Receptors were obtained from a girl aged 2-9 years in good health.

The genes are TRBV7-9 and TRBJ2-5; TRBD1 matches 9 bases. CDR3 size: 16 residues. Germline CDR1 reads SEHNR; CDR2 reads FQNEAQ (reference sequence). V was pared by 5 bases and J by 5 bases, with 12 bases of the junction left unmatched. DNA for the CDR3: TGTGCCAGCAGCGTCGACGGGACAGGGACAGGGGAGACCCAGTACTTC. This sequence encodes CASSVDGTGTGETQYF.

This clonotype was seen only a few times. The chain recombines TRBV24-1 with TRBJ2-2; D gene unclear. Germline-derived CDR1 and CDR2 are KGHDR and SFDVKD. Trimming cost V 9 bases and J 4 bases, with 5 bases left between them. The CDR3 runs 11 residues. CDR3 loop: CATASTGELFF. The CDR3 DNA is TGTGCCACCGCAAGCACCGGGGAGCTGTTTTTT.

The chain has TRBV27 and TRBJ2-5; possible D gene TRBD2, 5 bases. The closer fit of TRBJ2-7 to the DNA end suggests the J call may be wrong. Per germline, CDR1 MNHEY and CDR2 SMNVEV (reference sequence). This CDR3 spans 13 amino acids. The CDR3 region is CASSLSRDYEQYF. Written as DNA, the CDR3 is TGTGCCAGCAGTTTAAGCCGGGACTACGAGCAGTACTTC.

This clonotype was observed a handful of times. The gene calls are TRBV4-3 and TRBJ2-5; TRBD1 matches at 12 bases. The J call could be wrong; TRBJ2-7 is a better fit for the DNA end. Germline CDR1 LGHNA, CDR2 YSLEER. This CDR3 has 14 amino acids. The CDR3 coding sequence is TGCGCCAGCAGCCATGGGACAGGGGGCTTCGAGCAGTACTTC. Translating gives CASSHGTGGFEQYF.

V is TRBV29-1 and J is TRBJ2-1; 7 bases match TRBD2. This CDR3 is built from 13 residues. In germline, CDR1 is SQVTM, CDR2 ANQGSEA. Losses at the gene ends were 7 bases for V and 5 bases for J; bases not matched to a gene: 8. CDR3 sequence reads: CSARGLINNEQFF. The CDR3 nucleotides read TGCAGCGCAAGGGGACTAATAAACAATGAGCAGTTCTTC.

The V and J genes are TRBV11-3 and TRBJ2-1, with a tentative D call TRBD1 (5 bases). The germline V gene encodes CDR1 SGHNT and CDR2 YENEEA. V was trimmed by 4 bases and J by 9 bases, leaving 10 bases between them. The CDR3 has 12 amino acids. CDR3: CASSSQDPEQFF. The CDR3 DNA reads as TGTGCCAGCAGCTCACAGGACCCTGAGCAGTTCTTC.

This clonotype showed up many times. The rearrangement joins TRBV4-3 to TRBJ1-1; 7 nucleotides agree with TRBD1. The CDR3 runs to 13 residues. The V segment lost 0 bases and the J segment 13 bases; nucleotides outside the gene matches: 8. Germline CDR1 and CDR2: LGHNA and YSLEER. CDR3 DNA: TGCGCCAGCAGCCAAGATCAAGGGGGCGAGGGTTTCTTT. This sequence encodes CASSQDQGGEGFF.

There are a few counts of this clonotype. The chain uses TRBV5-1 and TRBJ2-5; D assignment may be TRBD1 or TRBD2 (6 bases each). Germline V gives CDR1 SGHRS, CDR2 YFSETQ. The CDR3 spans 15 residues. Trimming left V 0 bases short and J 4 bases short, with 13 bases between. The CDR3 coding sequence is TGCGCCAGCAGCTTGGAGGGGGGCGACCTAGAGACCCAGTACTTC. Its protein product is CASSLEGGDLETQYF.

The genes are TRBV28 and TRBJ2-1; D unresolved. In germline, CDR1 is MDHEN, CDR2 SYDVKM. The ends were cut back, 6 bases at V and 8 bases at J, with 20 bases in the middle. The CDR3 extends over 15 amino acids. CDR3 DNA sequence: TGTGCCAGCAGCTCCCGCGGACCGTTTCTAGATGAGCAGTTCTTC. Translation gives CASSSRGPFLDEQFF. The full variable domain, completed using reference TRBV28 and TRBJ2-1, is DVKVTQSSRYLVKRTGEKVFLECVQDMDHENMFWYRQDPGLGLRLIYFSYDVKMKEKGDIPEGYSVSREKKERFSLILESASTNQTSMYLCASSSRGPFLDEQFFGPGTRLTVL.

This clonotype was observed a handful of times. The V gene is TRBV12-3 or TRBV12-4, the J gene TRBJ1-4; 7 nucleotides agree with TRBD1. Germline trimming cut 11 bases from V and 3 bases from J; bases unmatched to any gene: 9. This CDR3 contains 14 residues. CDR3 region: CASTGRYPNEKLFF. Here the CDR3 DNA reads TGTGCCTCGACAGGGCGTTACCCTAATGAAAAACTGTTTTTT.

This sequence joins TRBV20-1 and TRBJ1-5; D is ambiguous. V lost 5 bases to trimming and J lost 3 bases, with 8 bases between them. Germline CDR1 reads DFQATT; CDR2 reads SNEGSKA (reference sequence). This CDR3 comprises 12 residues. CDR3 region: CSAPTPNQPQHF. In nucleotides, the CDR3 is TGCAGTGCTCCGACCCCCAATCAGCCCCAGCATTTT.

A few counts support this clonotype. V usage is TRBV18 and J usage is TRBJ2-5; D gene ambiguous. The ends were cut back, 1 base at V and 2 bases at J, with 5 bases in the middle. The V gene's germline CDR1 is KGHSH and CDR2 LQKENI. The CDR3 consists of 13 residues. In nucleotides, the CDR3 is TGTGCCAGCTCACCACAACTACAAGAGACCCAGTACTTC. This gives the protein CASSPQLQETQYF.

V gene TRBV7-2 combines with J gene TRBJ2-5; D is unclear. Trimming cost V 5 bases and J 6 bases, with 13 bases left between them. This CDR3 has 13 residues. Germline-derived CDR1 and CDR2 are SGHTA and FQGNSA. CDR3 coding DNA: TGTGCCAGCAGCCCCTATGTGTCGAAGACCCAGTACTTC. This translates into CASSPYVSKTQYF. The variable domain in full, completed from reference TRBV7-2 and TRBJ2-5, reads GAGVSQSPSNKVTEKGKDVELRCDPISGHTALYWYRQSLGQGLEFLIYFQGNSAPDKSGLPSDRFSAERTGGSVSTLTIQRTQQEDSAVYLCASSPYVSKTQYFGPGTRLLVL.

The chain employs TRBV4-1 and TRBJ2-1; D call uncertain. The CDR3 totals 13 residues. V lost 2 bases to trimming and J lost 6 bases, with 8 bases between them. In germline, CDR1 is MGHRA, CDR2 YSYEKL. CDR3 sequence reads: CASSQIASNEQFF. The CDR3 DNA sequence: TGCGCCAGCAGCCAAATCGCTAGCAATGAGCAGTTCTTC.

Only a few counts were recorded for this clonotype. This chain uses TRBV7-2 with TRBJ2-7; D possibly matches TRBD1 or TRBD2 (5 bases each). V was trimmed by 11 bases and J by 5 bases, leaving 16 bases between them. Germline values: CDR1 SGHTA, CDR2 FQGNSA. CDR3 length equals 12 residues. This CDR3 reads CASLGDLDEQYF. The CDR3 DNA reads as TGTGCCTCACTAGGGGATTTGGACGAGCAGTACTTC.

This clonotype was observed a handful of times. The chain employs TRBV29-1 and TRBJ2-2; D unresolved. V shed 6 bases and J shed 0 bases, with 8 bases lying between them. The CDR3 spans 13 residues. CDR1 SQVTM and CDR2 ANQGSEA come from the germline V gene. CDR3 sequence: CSVMATNTGELFF. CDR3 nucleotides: TGCAGCGTAATGGCGACGAACACCGGGGAGCTGTTTTTT.

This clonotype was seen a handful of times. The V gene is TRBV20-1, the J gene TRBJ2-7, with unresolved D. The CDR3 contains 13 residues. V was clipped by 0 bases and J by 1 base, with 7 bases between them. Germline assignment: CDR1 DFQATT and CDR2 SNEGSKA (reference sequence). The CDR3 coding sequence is TGCAGTGCTAGAGAGGACGGGTCCTACGAGCAGTACTTC. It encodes CSAREDGSYEQYF.

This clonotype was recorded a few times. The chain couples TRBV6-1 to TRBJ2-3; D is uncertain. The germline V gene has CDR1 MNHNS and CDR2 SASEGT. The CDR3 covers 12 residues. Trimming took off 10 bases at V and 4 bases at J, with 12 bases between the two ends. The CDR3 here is CATYNNPDTQYF. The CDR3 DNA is TGTGCCACCTATAATAACCCAGATACGCAGTATTTT.

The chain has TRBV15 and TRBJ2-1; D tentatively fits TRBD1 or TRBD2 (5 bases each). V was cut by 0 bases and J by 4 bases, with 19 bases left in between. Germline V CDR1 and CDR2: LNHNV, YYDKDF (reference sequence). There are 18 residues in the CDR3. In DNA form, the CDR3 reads TGTGCCACCAGCAGAGATCGTACTGGGGGTCCCTCTTACAATGAGCAGTTCTTC. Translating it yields CATSRDRTGGPSYNEQFF. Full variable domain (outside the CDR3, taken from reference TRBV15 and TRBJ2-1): DAMVIQNPRYQVTQFGKPVTLSCSQTLNHNVMYWYQQKSSQAPKLLFHYYDKDFNNEADTPDNFQSRRPNTSFCFLDIRSPGLGDTAMYLCATSRDRTGGPSYNEQFFGPGTRLTVL.

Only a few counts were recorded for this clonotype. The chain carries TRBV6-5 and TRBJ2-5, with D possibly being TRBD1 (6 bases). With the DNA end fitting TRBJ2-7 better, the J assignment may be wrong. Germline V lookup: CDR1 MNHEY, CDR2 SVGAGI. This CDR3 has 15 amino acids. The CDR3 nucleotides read TGTGCCAGCAGTTACCGTGGGGGCCGCTCCTACGAGCAGTACTTC. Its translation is CASSYRGGRSYEQYF.

The CDR3 DNA sequence: TGTGCCAGCAGCCCGACTAGCGGGGGAGCCGTAGAGACCCAGTACTTC. This codes for CASSPTSGGAVETQYF. The chain combines TRBV3-1 with TRBJ2-5, with TRBD2 identical over 12 bases. CDR3 length: 16 residues. Germline V gives CDR1 LGHDT, CDR2 YNNKEL (reference sequence). The V gene end was trimmed by 4 bases and the J gene end by 4 bases; junction bases not matched to a gene: 7.

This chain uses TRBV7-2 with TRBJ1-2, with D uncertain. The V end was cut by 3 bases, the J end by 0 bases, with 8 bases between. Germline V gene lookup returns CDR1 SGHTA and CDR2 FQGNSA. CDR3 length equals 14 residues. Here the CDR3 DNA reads TGTGCCAGCAGCTTCCAAGAGTCTAACTATGGCTACACCTTC. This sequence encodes CASSFQESNYGYTF.

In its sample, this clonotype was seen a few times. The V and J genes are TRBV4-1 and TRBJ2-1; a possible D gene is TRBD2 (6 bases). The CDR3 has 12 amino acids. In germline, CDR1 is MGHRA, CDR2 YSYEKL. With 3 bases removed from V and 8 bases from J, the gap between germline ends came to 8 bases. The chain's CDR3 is CASSHGLYEQFF. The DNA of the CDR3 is TGCGCCAGCAGCCACGGACTATATGAGCAGTTCTTC.

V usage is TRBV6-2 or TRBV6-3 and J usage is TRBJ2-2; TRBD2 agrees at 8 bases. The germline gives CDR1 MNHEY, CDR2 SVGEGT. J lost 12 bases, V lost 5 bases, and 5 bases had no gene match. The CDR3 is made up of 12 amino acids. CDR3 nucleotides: TGTGCCAGCAGTCTGCGGGGGGATCAGCTGTTTTTT. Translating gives CASSLRGDQLFF.

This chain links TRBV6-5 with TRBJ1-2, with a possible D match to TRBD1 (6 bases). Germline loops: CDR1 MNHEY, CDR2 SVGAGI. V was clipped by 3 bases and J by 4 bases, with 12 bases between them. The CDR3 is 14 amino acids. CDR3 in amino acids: CASSYSQGGYGYTF. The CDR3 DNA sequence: TGTGCCAGCAGTTATTCACAGGGCGGCTATGGCTACACCTTC.

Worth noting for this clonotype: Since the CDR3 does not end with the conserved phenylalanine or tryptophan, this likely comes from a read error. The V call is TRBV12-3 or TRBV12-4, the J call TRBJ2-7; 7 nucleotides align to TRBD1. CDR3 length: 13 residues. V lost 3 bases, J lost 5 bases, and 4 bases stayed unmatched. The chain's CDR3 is CASSLIQGNEQYL. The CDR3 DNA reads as TGTGCCAGCAGTTTGATACAGGGGAACGAGCAGTACCTC.

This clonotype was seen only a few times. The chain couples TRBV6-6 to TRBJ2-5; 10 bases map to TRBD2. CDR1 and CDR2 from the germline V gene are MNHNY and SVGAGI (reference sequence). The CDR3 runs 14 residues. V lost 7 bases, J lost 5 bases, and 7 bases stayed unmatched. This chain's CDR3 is CASTLAGGWETQYF. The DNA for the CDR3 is TGTGCCAGCACCTTAGCGGGGGGATGGGAGACCCAGTACTTC.

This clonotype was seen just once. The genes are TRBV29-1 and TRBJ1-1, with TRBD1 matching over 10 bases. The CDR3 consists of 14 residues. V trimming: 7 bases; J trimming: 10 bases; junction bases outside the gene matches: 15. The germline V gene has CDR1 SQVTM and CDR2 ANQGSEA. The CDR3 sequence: CSGRISGTGVLAFF. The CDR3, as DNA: TGCAGCGGCCGAATTTCCGGGACAGGGGTTTTAGCTTTCTTT.